This TCR beta chain was profiled in a study of T cells in Graves' hyperthyroidism and ophthalmopathy (dated by TCRdb to 2018 to 2020). For the wider study: Peripheral blood samples were taken at the time of initial diagnosis, prior to any treatment. To identify TCR V-J signatures that set the groups apart, the researchers used a discovery cohort of 100 patients, made up of fewer than 50 with Graves' ophthalmopathy and some 60 with stable Graves' hyperthyroidism. An independent validation cohort of 18 to 20 hyperthyroidism patients and about 15 patients who later progressed to ophthalmopathy tested prospective prediction of ophthalmopathy. The approximately 100 discovery patients were randomly split 7:3 into training and test sets. Thyroid tissue and blood T-cell repertoires from six or seven Graves' hyperthyroidism patients were also compared in the study. Following sampling, methimazole starting at 30 mg daily was given to hyperthyroidism patients, and high-dose intravenous methylprednisolone was given to ophthalmopathy patients. According to the paper, TCR Vbeta CDR3 sequencing was carried out on 120 to 150 peripheral blood samples, which came from under 50 ophthalmopathy, under 80 hyperthyroidism and about 17 progressor patients.

This clonotype showed up many times. Its recognized antigen is unknown. No base qualities exist here, and no much larger clone lies one base off it. Here is what the overall study found, with its caveats: During validation, the model predicted progression to ophthalmopathy a median of roughly six months ahead of onset, with approximately 70% sensitivity and 72.22% specificity. Sample size was not statistically predetermined, and blinding of investigators to group allocation was not performed. A 13 V-J signature model separated ophthalmopathy from stable hyperthyroidism, with roughly 88% sensitivity and about 81% specificity in cross-validation and 80%/75% in testing. Most expanded thyroid clonotypes (frequency above 0.001) were also detected in blood, suggesting blood repertoires may reflect thyroid immune responses.

A patient counted as having stable Graves' hyperthyroidism if no progression to ophthalmopathy occurred over 18 months of follow-up. Hyperthyroidism patients were newly diagnosed, with disease duration under 2 months, and aged 18 to 65 years. Patients with uncontrolled infections, other autoimmune diseases, pregnancy or lactation were excluded. Diagnoses were established on the basis of clinical symptoms, serum thyroxine and TRAb, thyroid ultrasound, and orbital computed tomography. Ficoll-Paque density gradient centrifugation was used to isolate PBMCs from approximately 11 ml of fresh peripheral blood. Trizol reagent was used to extract total RNA, and RNA quality was then checked on an Agilent 2100 Bioanalyzer. The TCR beta CDR3 regions were amplified from RNA transcripts. The TCR CDR3 was subjected to a first round of RT-PCR using the HTBI primer set and the Qiagen OneStep RT-PCR kit. The libraries were constructed in a second round of multiplex PCR and then size-selected and purified. Paired-end sequencing of the libraries was performed with 100 bp reads on an Illumina HiSeq2000. In the original analysis: SOAPnuke was used to process the raw data, with reads discarded if the reads contained adapters or uncalled bases, had a mean Phred below 15, or lacked an exact constant-primer or identifier match. High-quality paired reads were merged using COPE v1.2.5, and each unique nucleotide sequence was defined as a clonotype. MiTCR v1.1 was used to align clonotypes to the IMGT TRBV, TRBD and TRBJ reference segments. The analysis was restricted to V-J combinations with a frequency above 0.0001, which together covered 99% to 99.2% of the repertoires. The TCS score was defined as the ratio of F50 (clonal expansion) to E x V (chaos), calculated using BLOSUM62-based TCRdist between CDR3 peptides within each V-J. Welch's t-statistics and random forest reduced around 520 V-J features to around 14, which were used in a naive Bayes classifier (R e1071). The raw public reads went through TCRdb reprocessing: fastp at Q25, MiXCR clone calling, in-frame beta chains kept. CDR3 protein sequences are deduplicated, and each keeps its most common genes and DNA. In this record, the V and J calls reflect TCRdb's handling and not the investigators' own analysis. The sample table shows approximately 510,000 distinct CDR3 sequences, and about a fifth are seen once. 26% of the sample goes to the ten largest clones.

From the germline V gene, CDR1 is SGHAT and CDR2 is FQNNGV. Measured from the cysteine to the phenylalanine, the CDR3 is 16 residues long. Only the CDR3 portion is preserved as DNA: 48 bases, with reading frame beginning at the first base. V was cut back by 6 bases and J by 2 bases, leaving a gap of 20 bases between them. The rearrangement combines TRBV11-2 with TRBJ2-7; the D gene cannot be resolved beyond TRBD1 or TRBD2, each matching 5 bases. This clonotype was obtained from a man in his late teens or twenties with Graves' hyperthyroidism. Material: blood. The CDR3 in this case is CASSLTGTVPTYEQYF. The DNA is TGTGCCAGCAGTTTAACCGGGACCGTGCCCACCTACGAGCAGTACTTC.